These 3 T cell receptor beta chains were sequenced from one sample in a study of shared clonotypes between healthy human individuals. Cells designated naive CD8 were CD45RO-negative and were positively selected for CCR7, with terminally differentiated effector memory CD45RA+ cells excluded. Generated by immunoSEQ multiplex PCR, the TCRdb table keeps only in-frame clones and is missing some. The sample has about 2.1 million clones, 85% to 95% seen once; the top ten hold 1.7%. The sequencing input was naive CD8+ T cells from PBMCs. Receptors originate from a man younger than 35 in good health. Some clones in this sample may be carry-over from other donors' samples.

The chain is built from TRBV10-2 and TRBJ2-7, with 10 bases identical to TRBD2. The V gene's germline CDR1 is WSHSY and CDR2 SAAADI. This CDR3 region has 14 residues. V was clipped by 5 bases and J by 5 bases; unmatched bases: 6. The CDR3 spells CASSQSGRVHEQYF. Here the CDR3 DNA reads TGCGCCAGCAGTCAGAGCGGGAGGGTCCACGAGCAGTACTTC.

The gene calls are TRBV6-6 and TRBJ1-3; 9 nucleotides match TRBD1. V was clipped by 6 bases and J by 2 bases; unmatched bases: 2. Germline V gives CDR1 MNHNY, CDR2 SVGAGI (reference sequence). This CDR3 has 14 amino acids. CDR3 loop: CASSRDRAGNTIYF. CDR3 sequence (DNA): TGTGCCAGCAGCCGGGACAGGGCTGGAAACACCATATATTTT.

This chain connects TRBV7-2 to TRBJ2-4; D uncertain. CDR3 length equals 16 residues. Trimming cost V 1 base and J 0 bases, with 10 bases left between them. CDR1 is SGHTA, CDR2 FQGNSA, per germline. The CDR3 coding sequence is TGTGCCAGCAGCTTAGAGTTAGGGTCAGCCAAAAACATTCAGTACTTC. Residues: CASSLELGSAKNIQYF.